Listed here are 11 T cell receptor beta chains from one sample, sequenced in a study of shared clonotypes between healthy human individuals. The method was immunoSEQ multiplex PCR; TCRdb's version includes in-frame clones alone and lacks a portion of them. The sample has 2 million to 2.5 million clones, 95% seen once. The sequencing input was naive CD4+ T cells sorted from blood. Noted subset: CD45RA+ positively selected. Every receptor here comes from a man aged 18 to 30 in good health.

This chain uses TRBV9 with TRBJ2-3; 10 bases align to TRBD2. The germline V gene has CDR1 SGDLS and CDR2 YYNGEE. With V trimmed by 7 bases and J by 2 bases, 10 bases remained unmatched. The length of the CDR3 is 16 residues. The CDR3 loop reads CASSPKLAGHTDTQYF. The DNA of the CDR3 is TGTGCCAGCTCTCCCAAACTAGCGGGACACACAGATACGCAGTATTTT. The entire variable domain, with the rest obtained from reference TRBV9 and TRBJ2-3, is as follows: DSGVTQTPKHLITATGQRVTLRCSPRSGDLSVYWYQQSLDQGLQFLIQYYNGEERAKGNILERFSAQQFPDLHSELNLSSLELGDSALYFCASSPKLAGHTDTQYFGPGTRLTVL.

V is TRBV7-2 and J is TRBJ2-7, with no clear D. Trimming left V 6 bases short and J 0 bases short, with 12 bases between. Looked up from germline, CDR1 is SGHTA and CDR2 is FQGNSA. The CDR3 length is 14 residues. For the CDR3, the DNA is TGTGCCAGCAGTTTTAACATAAACTCCTACGAGCAGTACTTC. Amino acids: CASSFNINSYEQYF.

The chain recombines TRBV7-9 with TRBJ2-5; possibly TRBD1 for D (7 bases). CDR1 and CDR2 (germline): SEHNR, FQNEAQ (reference sequence). V dropped 3 bases and J dropped 2 bases, with 13 bases sitting between them. This CDR3 is built from 15 residues. In DNA form, the CDR3 reads TGTGCCAGCAGCTTCGGGGGACAGAAACAAGAGACCCAGTACTTC. Translated: CASSFGGQKQETQYF.

The gene calls are TRBV19 and TRBJ1-2; D not resolved. V was clipped by 6 bases and J by 7 bases, with 15 bases between them. This CDR3 is 13 amino acids long. Germline-derived CDR1 and CDR2 are LNHDA and SQIVND (reference sequence). CDR3 DNA sequence: TGTGCCAGTAGCGAGCCATCAGAAGGTGGCTACACCTTC. Its protein is CASSEPSEGGYTF.

This chain connects TRBV6-1 to TRBJ2-1; 8 positions match TRBD1. Germline V CDR1 and CDR2: MNHNS, SASEGT. J lost 2 bases, V lost 10 bases, and 4 bases had no gene match. The CDR3 has 13 residues. The CDR3 reads CATDRAAYNEQFF. The CDR3, as DNA: TGTGCCACGGACAGGGCGGCCTACAATGAGCAGTTCTTC.

CDR3 protein: CASNAPRQGSYEQYF. The CDR3 DNA reads TGCGCCAGCAATGCCCCGAGACAGGGCTCCTACGAGCAGTACTTC. The chain is built from TRBV5-1 and TRBJ2-7; 7 positions match TRBD1. The CDR3 extends over 15 amino acids. Per the germline V gene, CDR1 is SGHRS and CDR2 is YFSETQ. Unmatched junction bases numbered 9, after V lost 6 bases and J lost 0 bases.

The gene calls are TRBV29-1 and TRBJ2-3; 7 bases are a match to TRBD2. CDR3 size: 13 residues. V shed 6 bases and J 2 bases; nucleotides not matched to a gene: 5. The germline V gene has CDR1 SQVTM and CDR2 ANQGSEA. The CDR3 DNA reads TGCAGCGTACAGCGGGGTACCACAGATACGCAGTATTTT. Amino acid sequence: CSVQRGTTDTQYF.

The chain combines TRBV30 with TRBJ1-2; a weak D match, TRBD1 (5 bases). From germline, CDR1 is GTSNPN and CDR2 SVGIG (reference sequence). The CDR3 runs to 11 residues. With 6 bases removed from V and 9 bases from J, the gap between germline ends came to 14 bases. The CDR3 reads CACGQAKSYTF. CDR3 coding DNA: TGTGCCTGCGGACAAGCCAAAAGCTACACCTTC.

The chain couples TRBV10-3 to TRBJ1-1; D gene ambiguous. The CDR3 has 13 residues. Trimming stripped 6 bases from V and 1 base from J, with 9 bases between. Germline CDR1 is ENHRY and CDR2 is SYGVKD. The CDR3 reads CAIREGWNTEAFF. DNA of the CDR3: TGTGCCATCAGGGAAGGGTGGAACACTGAAGCTTTCTTT.

The genes are TRBV1 and TRBJ2-3; the D call TRBD2 from the table was never checked on the DNA. TRBV1 is annotated as a pseudogene. CDR3 length equals 19 residues. CDR3 protein: CTSSQDLNSTSGETDTQYF. DNA for the CDR3: TGCACCAGCAGCCAAGATTTAAATTCGACGAGCGGGGAAACAGATACGCAGTATTTT.

The V and J genes are TRBV7-9 and TRBJ1-6; D gene unclear. There are 15 residues in the CDR3. V lost 3 bases to trimming and J lost 7 bases, with 13 bases between them. From germline, CDR1 is SEHNR and CDR2 FQNEAQ (reference sequence). CDR3 nucleotide sequence: TGTGCCAGCAGCTTGTCGGGGAACTCCAATTCACCCCTCCACTTT. Translated: CASSLSGNSNSPLHF.